These 30 T cell receptor beta chains came from one sample sequenced in a study of CD8+ T cells in alopecia areata. The sequencing template was cDNA reverse transcribed from extracted RNA. The assay was immunoSEQ multiplex PCR, and TCRdb's table has in-frame clones only and misses some. The sample consists of about 100,000 clones, roughly 84% of them appearing once. Treatment denoted: oral pan-JAK inhibitor, 5-10 mg twice daily. Material: CD8+ T cells sorted from blood, obtained at week 24, from a patient treated with tofacitinib. The receptors here all came from a human donor with alopecia areata.

The CDR3 nucleotides are TGTGCTAGTGAGGGGAGGGGACAAGGAACCACAGATACGCAGTATTTT. Residues: CASEGRGQGTTDTQYF. The V gene is TRBV12-5, the J gene TRBJ2-3; D is possibly TRBD2 (7 bases). Germline-derived CDR1 and CDR2 are LGHNT and FRNRAP. The CDR3 extends over 16 amino acids. The germline V and J ends were trimmed by 7 bases and 2 bases, with 19 bases remaining between them.

The genes are TRBV20-1 and TRBJ2-3; D is uncertain. The CDR3 sequence is 11 residues long. V lost 3 bases and J lost 5, with 6 bases in between. CDR1 is DFQATT and CDR2 is SNEGSKA in the germline V gene (reference sequence). The chain's CDR3 is CSASLIDTQYF. The CDR3 DNA follows: TGCAGTGCTAGTCTTATAGATACGCAGTATTTT.

V and J are TRBV10-3 and TRBJ2-3; D is unresolved. CDR1 ENHRY and CDR2 SYGVKD come from the germline V gene. V lost 8 bases and J 1 base, leaving 10 bases between the germline ends. The CDR3 has 13 amino acids. Here the CDR3 DNA reads TGTGCCATCTTATCGCCAGGCACAGATACGCAGTATTTT. Translating gives CAILSPGTDTQYF.

The chain carries TRBV7-9 and TRBJ2-3; D is perhaps TRBD2 (5 bases). V was shortened by 5 bases and J by 8 bases, with 14 bases between the two germline ends. Germline CDR1 is SEHNR and CDR2 is FQNEAQ (reference sequence). The CDR3 covers 13 residues. The CDR3 DNA follows: TGTGCCAGCAGCAAGGACGGGAACCCTACGCAGTATTTT. This codes for CASSKDGNPTQYF.

The chain has TRBV5-1 and TRBJ1-1; D is possibly TRBD1 (5 bases). The CDR3 contains 15 residues. Per germline, CDR1 SGHRS and CDR2 YFSETQ. V dropped 4 bases and J dropped 1 base, with 14 bases sitting between them. Here the CDR3 DNA reads TGCGCCAGCAGCCCAGGGAGGGGCCAGAACACTGAAGCTTTCTTT. Residues: CASSPGRGQNTEAFF.

This chain connects TRBV10-3 to TRBJ1-2, with D maybe TRBD1 (6 bases). Germline V gives CDR1 ENHRY, CDR2 SYGVKD. V was pared by 6 bases and J by 6 bases, with 17 bases between. CDR3 size: 14 residues. The CDR3 here is CAISDTTGTNGYTF. CDR3 DNA sequence: TGTGCCATCAGCGACACGACAGGAACTAATGGCTACACCTTC.

V and J are TRBV5-1 and TRBJ2-7, with TRBD1 as a possible D gene (6 bases). This CDR3 has 15 amino acids. The V end lost 4 bases, the J end lost 3 bases, and 17 bases lay between the germline ends. The V gene's germline CDR1 is SGHRS and CDR2 YFSETQ. Here the CDR3 DNA reads TGCGCCAGCAGCCCCCGACAGGCTGGATTCTACGAGCAGTACTTC. Amino acid sequence: CASSPRQAGFYEQYF. Based on the CDR3 plus reference TRBV5-1 and TRBJ2-7, the full variable domain is KAGVTQTPRYLIKTRGQQVTLSCSPISGHRSVSWYQQTPGQGLQFLFEYFSETQRNKGNFPGRFSGRQFSNSRSEMNVSTLELGDSALYLCASSPRQAGFYEQYFGPGTRLTVT.

The chain is built from TRBV7-9 and TRBJ2-3, with D perhaps TRBD1 (6 bases). There are 15 residues in the CDR3. From germline, CDR1 is SEHNR and CDR2 FQNEAQ (reference sequence). Deletions cut 4 bases from V and 5 bases from J, with 16 bases between. The CDR3 loop reads CASSSTDREIDTQYF. In DNA form, the CDR3 reads TGTGCCAGCAGCTCGACGGACAGAGAGATAGATACGCAGTATTTT.

J is TRBJ2-3 and V is TRBV29-1; D is perhaps TRBD2 (5 bases). The CDR3 has 14 residues. Trimming removed 1 base at V and 5 bases at J, with 13 bases between. Per germline, CDR1 SQVTM and CDR2 ANQGSEA. CDR3 region: CSVEGGRELDTQYF. The CDR3 DNA reads TGCAGCGTTGAAGGAGGGCGTGAGTTAGATACGCAGTATTTT.

The chain recombines TRBV6-5 with TRBJ2-5; 7 nucleotides agree with TRBD1. The germline CDR1 and CDR2 sequences are MNHEY and SVGAGI. J gave up 5 bases and V 4 bases, and 7 bases lay outside the gene matches. This CDR3 has 14 residues. DNA for the CDR3: TGTGCCAGCAGTTCCAACACAGGGGACGAGACCCAGTACTTC. It yields the protein CASSSNTGDETQYF.

The chain combines TRBV7-6 with TRBJ2-5; D is uncertain. Trimming stripped 5 bases from V and 7 bases from J, with 11 bases between. The CDR3 consists of 12 residues. Germline V gene lookup returns CDR1 SGHVS and CDR2 FNYEAQ. The CDR3 is CASSLNGGTQYF. The CDR3 bases are TGTGCCAGCAGCCTAAATGGCGGGACCCAGTACTTC.

The chain employs TRBV29-1 and TRBJ2-1; D gene ambiguous. V was clipped by 3 bases and J by 15 bases, with 15 bases between them. CDR3 length equals 11 residues. From germline, CDR1 is SQVTM and CDR2 ANQGSEA. CDR3 sequence (DNA): TGCAGCGTTGAGGCGTCAGCCGAGAGGTTCTTC. Its protein is CSVEASAERFF.

This clone was counted once. The CDR3, as DNA: TGTGCCAGTACTTGGACAGGGGGCTACCAAGAGACCCAGTACTTC. Its translation is CASTWTGGYQETQYF. The chain employs TRBV19 and TRBJ2-5, with 11 bases identical to TRBD1. Germline V gene data show CDR1 as LNHDA and CDR2 as SQIVND (reference sequence). Unmatched junction bases numbered 4, after V lost 7 bases and J lost 0 bases. This CDR3 contains 15 residues.

This chain links TRBV4-1 with TRBJ2-3, with 7 bases lining up with TRBD2. The CDR3 has 15 amino acids. CDR1 MGHRA and CDR2 YSYEKL come from the germline V gene. J lost 2 bases, V lost 2 bases, and 4 bases had no gene match. The CDR3 protein is CASSQPGLNTDTQYF. CDR3 DNA: TGCGCCAGCAGCCAACCGGGACTAAACACAGATACGCAGTATTTT.

This clone is a singleton in its sample. The rearrangement joins TRBV6-5 to TRBJ2-1; 9 nucleotides line up with TRBD2. This CDR3 comprises 15 residues. The V and J ends lost 10 bases and 4 bases, in that order; junction bases with no gene match: 11. Looked up from germline, CDR1 is MNHEY and CDR2 is SVGAGI. CDR3 region: CATKDLAGTYNEQFF. Here the CDR3 DNA reads TGTGCCACCAAAGACCTAGCGGGGACGTACAATGAGCAGTTCTTC.

Here the CDR3 reads CASSSGQANSYEQYF. The CDR3 region has the DNA TGTGCCAGCAGTTCGGGACAGGCTAACTCCTACGAGCAGTACTTC. The chain uses TRBV27 and TRBJ2-7; TRBD1 aligns across 8 bases. The CDR3 is 15 amino acids. V lost 4 bases and J lost 0; bases outside the gene matches: 5. CDR1 and CDR2 from the germline V gene are MNHEY and SMNVEV (reference sequence).

In DNA, the CDR3 is TGCGCCAGCAGCCACGAGGGGGGGGGACCGAATTCACCCCTCCACTTT. It yields the protein CASSHEGGGPNSPLHF. The chain is built from TRBV4-1 and TRBJ1-6; possible D gene TRBD1, 6 bases. The V end lost 3 bases, the J end lost 7 bases, and 16 bases lay between the germline ends. This CDR3 has 16 residues. Germline V CDR1 and CDR2: MGHRA, YSYEKL.

This chain uses TRBV7-2 with TRBJ2-6; the match to TRBD1 covers 9 bases. This CDR3 region has 18 residues. V lost 5 bases, J lost 1 base, and 9 bases stayed unmatched. Germline CDR1 and CDR2: SGHTA and FQGNSA. The CDR3 nucleotides are TGTGCCAGCAGCAGGGACAGGGTATGGGGTTCTGGGGCCAACGTCCTGACTTTC. This sequence encodes CASSRDRVWGSGANVLTF.

This clone was detected only once. This rearrangement joins TRBV7-2 to TRBJ1-2, with 9 bases lining up with TRBD1. Germline V gene lookup returns CDR1 SGHTA and CDR2 FQGNSA. Trimming took 7 bases from V and 2 from J; bases not matched to a gene: 8. CDR3 length equals 15 residues. The CDR3 loop is CASNPLQGANYGYTF. The CDR3 nucleotides are TGTGCCAGCAACCCCCTACAGGGGGCGAACTATGGCTACACCTTC. The full variable domain, completed using reference TRBV7-2 and TRBJ1-2, is GAGVSQSPSNKVTEKGKDVELRCDPISGHTALYWYRQSLGQGLEFLIYFQGNSAPDKSGLPSDRFSAERTGGSVSTLTIQRTQQEDSAVYLCASNPLQGANYGYTFGSGTRLTVV.

The rearrangement links TRBV7-9 to TRBJ2-3; TRBD1 or TRBD2 may be the D gene (6 bases each). Trimming cost V 1 base and J 3 bases, with 11 bases left between them. This CDR3 is 15 amino acids long. CDR1 SEHNR and CDR2 FQNEAQ come from the germline V gene (reference sequence). The CDR3 region is CASSLEGGRTDTQYF. In DNA form, the CDR3 reads TGTGCCAGCAGCTTAGAGGGGGGAAGGACAGATACGCAGTATTTT.

The chain uses TRBV7-2 and TRBJ2-7; 8 bases align to TRBD1. V dropped 5 bases and J dropped 2; count of bases not matched to a gene: 8. The CDR3 spans 15 residues. Germline V gene lookup returns CDR1 SGHTA and CDR2 FQGNSA. CDR3 sequence (DNA): TGTGCCAGCAGCCCCAGACAGGGGTCCACCTACGAGCAGTACTTC. Residues: CASSPRQGSTYEQYF.

The CDR3 loop is CASSFPSVTTYEQYF. CDR3 coding DNA: TGTGCCAGCAGCTTTCCTAGCGTAACAACCTACGAGCAGTACTTC. This chain links TRBV7-9 with TRBJ2-7; a possible D gene is TRBD2 (6 bases). The germline V and J ends were trimmed by 3 bases and 2 bases, with 14 bases remaining between them. This CDR3 has 15 amino acids. Germline CDR1 and CDR2: SEHNR and FQNEAQ (reference sequence).

V and J are TRBV13 and TRBJ2-3, with 11 positions matching TRBD2. Germline V CDR1 and CDR2: PRHDT, FYEKMQ (reference sequence). The CDR3 has 14 residues. Trimming removed 5 bases from V and 5 bases from J; junction bases left unmatched: 3. The CDR3 protein is CASSPGLAGDTQYF. In nucleotides, the CDR3 is TGTGCCAGCAGCCCAGGACTAGCGGGAGATACGCAGTATTTT.

CDR3 protein: CASSMGSQPQHF. In DNA, the CDR3 is TGTGCCAGTAGTATGGGGTCTCAGCCCCAGCATTTT. The chain employs TRBV19 and TRBJ1-5; the D is unclear. The CDR3 extends over 12 amino acids. From germline, CDR1 is LNHDA and CDR2 SQIVND (reference sequence). The V end lost 3 bases, the J end lost 6 bases, and 6 bases lay between the germline ends.

The chain recombines TRBV4-3 with TRBJ2-5, with 10 bases that match TRBD2. The trim removed 0 bases at V and 1 base at J, leaving 2 bases unmatched. The CDR3 spans 16 residues. The germline CDR1 and CDR2 sequences are LGHNA and YSLEER. In nucleotides, the CDR3 is TGCGCCAGCAGCCAAGATGGGACTAGCGCCCAAGAGACCCAGTACTTC. Its translation: CASSQDGTSAQETQYF.

The chain joins TRBV10-2 to TRBJ1-5; TRBD1 agrees at 7 bases. This CDR3 region has 15 residues. Germline assignment: CDR1 WSHSY and CDR2 SAAADI. V dropped 10 bases and J dropped 6; count of bases not matched to a gene: 15. The CDR3 here is CATRGGQGPLQPQHF. The CDR3 DNA reads TGCGCCACCAGGGGGGGACAAGGTCCCCTTCAGCCCCAGCATTTT.

V usage is TRBV13 and J usage is TRBJ2-2; D uncertain. Germline values: CDR1 PRHDT, CDR2 FYEKMQ (reference sequence). The CDR3 covers 11 residues. Between the trimmed V and J ends, which lost 4 bases and 6 bases, there was a span of 3 bases. The DNA for the CDR3 is TGTGCCAGCAGCTCTGCCGGGGAGCTGTTTTTT. Its protein product is CASSSAGELFF. Using reference TRBV13 and TRBJ2-2 for the parts outside the CDR3, the full variable domain is AAGVIQSPRHLIKEKRETATLKCYPIPRHDTVYWYQQGPGQDPQFLISFYEKMQSDKGSIPDRFSAQQFSDYHSELNMSSLELGDSALYFCASSSAGELFFGEGSRLTVL.

The chain links TRBV27 to TRBJ2-3; D possibly corresponds to TRBD2 (6 bases). The CDR3 is 13 amino acids. V was cut by 9 bases and J by 5 bases, with 15 bases left in between. CDR1 and CDR2 (germline): MNHEY, SMNVEV (reference sequence). CDR3 residues: CASRRGGEDTQYF. The CDR3 DNA is TGTGCCAGTAGGAGGGGAGGAGAAGATACGCAGTATTTT.

The rearrangement uses TRBV4-3 and TRBJ2-3; 7 bases map to TRBD1. After removal of 1 base from V and 3 bases from J, the junction contained 4 bases not matched to a gene. Germline CDR1 reads LGHNA; CDR2 reads YSLEER. CDR3 length: 15 residues. CDR3 protein: CASSQGTGVTDTQYF. The CDR3 DNA follows: TGCGCCAGCAGCCAAGGAACAGGGGTGACAGATACGCAGTATTTT.

This clone was seen a single time. The chain carries TRBV6-5 and TRBJ2-5, with TRBD2 as a possible D gene (5 bases). This CDR3 comprises 13 residues. The germline V gene encodes CDR1 MNHEY and CDR2 SVGAGI. The ends were cut back, 5 bases at V and 5 bases at J, with 12 bases in the middle. The CDR3 spells CASSPRDSETQYF. As DNA, the CDR3 is TGTGCCAGCAGTCCCCGGGATTCGGAGACCCAGTACTTC.